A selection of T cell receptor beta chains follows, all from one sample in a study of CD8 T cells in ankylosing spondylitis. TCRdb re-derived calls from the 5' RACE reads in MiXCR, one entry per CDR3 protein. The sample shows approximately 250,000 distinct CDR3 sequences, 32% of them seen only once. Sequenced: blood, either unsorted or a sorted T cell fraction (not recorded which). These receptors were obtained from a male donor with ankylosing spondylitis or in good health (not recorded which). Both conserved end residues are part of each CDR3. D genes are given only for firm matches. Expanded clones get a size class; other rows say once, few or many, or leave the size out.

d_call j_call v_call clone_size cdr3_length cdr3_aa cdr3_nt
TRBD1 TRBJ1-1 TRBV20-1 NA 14 CSARVPGTDTEAFF TGCAGTGCTAGAGTGCCCGGGACAGACACTGAAGCTTTCTTT
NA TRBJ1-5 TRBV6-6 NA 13 CATSEGRNQPQHF TGTGCCACCAGCGAGGGGCGTAATCAGCCCCAGCATTTT
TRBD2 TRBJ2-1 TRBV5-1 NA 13 CASSLAGGPQQFF TGCGCCAGCAGCTTGGCGGGGGGGCCTCAGCAGTTCTTC
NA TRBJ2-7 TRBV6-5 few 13 CASSYEGTYEQYF TGTGCCAGCAGTTATGAGGGGACCTACGAGCAGTACTTC
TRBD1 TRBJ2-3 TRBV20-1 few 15 CSARPEGQGADTQYF TGCAGTGCTAGGCCCGAAGGACAGGGGGCAGATACGCAGTATTTT
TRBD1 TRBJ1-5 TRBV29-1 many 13 CSVAGTDTQPQHF TGCAGCGTTGCCGGGACAGACACTCAGCCCCAGCATTTT
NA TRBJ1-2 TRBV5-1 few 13 CASSPGSIDGYTF TGCGCCAGCAGCCCGGGAAGTATAGATGGCTACACCTTC
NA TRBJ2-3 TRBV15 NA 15 CATSRHRTSTDTQYF TGTGCCACCAGCAGACATCGGACCAGCACAGATACGCAGTATTTT
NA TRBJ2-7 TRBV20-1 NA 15 CSARDWKGRSYEQYF TGCAGTGCTAGAGATTGGAAGGGCAGGTCCTACGAGCAGTACTTC
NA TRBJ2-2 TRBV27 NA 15 CASNSGQTNTGELFF TGTGCCAGCAACTCCGGACAAACGAACACCGGGGAGCTGTTTTTT
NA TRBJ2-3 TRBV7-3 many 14 CASSLSGEADTQYF TGTGCCAGCAGCTTGTCGGGGGAGGCAGATACGCAGTATTTT
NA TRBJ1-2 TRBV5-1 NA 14 CASKEGSSNYGYTF TGCGCCAGCAAGGAGGGGAGTTCTAACTATGGCTACACCTTC
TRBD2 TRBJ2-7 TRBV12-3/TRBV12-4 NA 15 CASSTGLGGIYEQYF TGTGCCAGCAGTACCGGACTAGGAGGGATCTACGAGCAGTACTTC
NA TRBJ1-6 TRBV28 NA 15 CASSLFGGYNSPLHF TGTGCCAGCAGTTTATTTGGGGGTTATAATTCACCCCTCCACTTT
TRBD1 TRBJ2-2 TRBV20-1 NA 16 CSARKDRDPNTGELFF TGCAGTGCTAGGAAGGACAGGGATCCGAACACCGGGGAGCTGTTTTTT
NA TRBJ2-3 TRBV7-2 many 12 CASRRLGDTQYF TGTGCCAGCAGGAGGCTGGGGGATACGCAGTATTTT
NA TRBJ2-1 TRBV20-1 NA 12 CSAVEGSNEQFF TGCAGTGCCGTTGAGGGGAGCAATGAGCAGTTCTTC
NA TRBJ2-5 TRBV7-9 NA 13 CASSLRQQETQYF TGTGCCAGCAGCTTGAGGCAGCAAGAGACCCAGTACTTC
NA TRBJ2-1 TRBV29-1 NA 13 CSVYGSSYNEQFF TGCAGCGTTTACGGGTCCTCCTACAATGAGCAGTTCTTC
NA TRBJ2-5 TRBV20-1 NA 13 CSPGGLGDETQYF TGCAGTCCAGGGGGACTAGGGGATGAGACCCAGTACTTC
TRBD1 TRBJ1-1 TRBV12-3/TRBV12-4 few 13 CASRLTGGAEAFF TGTGCCAGCAGGTTAACAGGGGGCGCTGAAGCTTTCTTT
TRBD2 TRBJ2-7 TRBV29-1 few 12 CSVDVGGDEQYF TGCAGCGTTGACGTTGGGGGGGACGAGCAGTACTTC
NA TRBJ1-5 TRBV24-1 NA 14 CATSDSASNQPQHF TGTGCCACCAGTGATTCGGCTAGCAATCAGCCCCAGCATTTT
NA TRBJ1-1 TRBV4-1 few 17 CASSQGQARSDRAEAFF TGCGCCAGCAGCCAAGGACAGGCTCGTAGCGATCGCGCTGAAGCTTTCTTT
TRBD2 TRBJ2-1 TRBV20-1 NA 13 CSACSGESDEQFF TGCAGTGCTTGTAGCGGGGAGTCCGATGAGCAGTTCTTC
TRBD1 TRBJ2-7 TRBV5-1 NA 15 CASSLIQGAPHEQYF TGCGCCAGCAGCTTGATCCAGGGGGCGCCTCACGAGCAGTACTTC
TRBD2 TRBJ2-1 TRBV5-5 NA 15 CASSSRFLGGNEQFF TGTGCCAGCAGCTCGCGTTTCCTGGGGGGGAATGAGCAGTTCTTC
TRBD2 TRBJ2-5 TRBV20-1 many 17 CSARVLFIGTSGETQYF TGCAGTGCTAGAGTTTTATTTATCGGGACTAGCGGAGAGACCCAGTACTTC
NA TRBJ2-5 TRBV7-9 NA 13 CASSSGLDETQYF TGTGCCAGCAGCTCGGGACTGGATGAGACCCAGTACTTC
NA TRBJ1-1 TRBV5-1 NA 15 CASSLDPGVNTEAFF TGCGCCAGCAGCTTGGATCCAGGAGTGAACACTGAAGCTTTCTTT
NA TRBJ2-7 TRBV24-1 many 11 CATMGHKEAYF TGTGCCACCATGGGTCACAAGGAGGCGTACTTC
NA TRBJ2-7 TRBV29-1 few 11 CSVEVGHEQYF TGCAGCGTTGAAGTGGGCCACGAGCAGTACTTC
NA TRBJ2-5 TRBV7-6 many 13 CASSRTVQETQYF TGTGCCAGCAGCCGGACAGTTCAAGAGACCCAGTACTTC
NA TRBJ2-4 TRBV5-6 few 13 CASSLVGGYIQYF TGTGCCAGCAGCTTGGTCGGCGGGTACATTCAGTACTTC
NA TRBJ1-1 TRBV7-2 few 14 CASSTPRGIGEAFF TGTGCCAGCAGCACGCCCCGGGGCATAGGTGAAGCTTTCTTT
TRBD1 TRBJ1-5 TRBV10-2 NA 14 CASSEDRASQPQHF TGCGCCAGCAGTGAGGACAGGGCGAGTCAGCCCCAGCATTTT
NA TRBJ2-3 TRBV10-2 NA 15 CASSGYLAGSDTQYF TGCGCCAGCAGTGGCTATCTAGCCGGGTCAGATACGCAGTATTTT
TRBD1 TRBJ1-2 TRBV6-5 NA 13 CASSYGQALGYTF TGTGCCAGCAGTTACGGACAGGCCCTTGGCTACACCTTC
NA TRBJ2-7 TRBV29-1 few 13 CSVVRQGRDEQYF TGCAGCGTTGTGAGGCAGGGGCGGGACGAGCAGTACTTC
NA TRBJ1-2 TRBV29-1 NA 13 CSVEDQEYYGYTF TGCAGCGTTGAAGATCAGGAGTACTATGGCTACACCTTC
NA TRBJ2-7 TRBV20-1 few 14 CSARRLSGTYEQYF TGCAGTGCTAGACGACTTAGCGGTACCTACGAGCAGTACTTC
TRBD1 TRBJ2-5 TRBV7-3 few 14 CASSETGTGETQYF TGTGCCAGCAGCGAAACAGGGACAGGAGAGACCCAGTACTTC
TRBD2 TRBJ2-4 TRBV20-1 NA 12 CSVGLAGHIQYF TGCAGTGTAGGACTAGCGGGGCACATTCAGTACTTC
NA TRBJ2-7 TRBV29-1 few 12 CSVVVAVGEQYF TGCAGCGTTGTCGTGGCGGTTGGGGAGCAGTACTTC
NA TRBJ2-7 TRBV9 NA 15 CASSVAGTASYEQYF TGTGCCAGCAGCGTAGCGGGGACTGCATCCTACGAGCAGTACTTC
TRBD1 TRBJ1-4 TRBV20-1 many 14 CSARPGQGDEKLFF TGCAGTGCTAGACCAGGACAGGGGGATGAAAAACTGTTTTTT
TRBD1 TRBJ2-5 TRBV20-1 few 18 CSARDPPGTGNYQETQYF TGCAGTGCTAGAGACCCCCCCGGGACAGGGAACTACCAAGAGACCCAGTACTTC
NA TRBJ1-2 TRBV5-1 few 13 CASSLASNAGYTF TGCGCCAGCAGCTTGGCATCCAATGCCGGCTACACCTTC
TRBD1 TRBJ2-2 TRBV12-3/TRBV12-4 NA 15 CASSSTSDRAGELFF TGTGCCAGCAGTTCGACCTCGGACAGGGCCGGGGAGCTGTTTTTT
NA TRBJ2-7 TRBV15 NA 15 CATSRDQGGVDEQYF TGTGCCACCAGCAGAGATCAAGGAGGGGTCGACGAGCAGTACTTC
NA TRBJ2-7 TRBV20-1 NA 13 CSARPAKAYEQYF TGCAGTGCTAGACCAGCTAAGGCCTACGAGCAGTACTTC
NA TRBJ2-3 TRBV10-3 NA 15 CAISESSGATDTQYF TGTGCCATCAGTGAGTCGAGTGGGGCCACAGATACGCAGTATTTT
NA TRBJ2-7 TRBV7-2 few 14 CASSSRGGPYEQYF TGTGCCAGCAGCTCTAGAGGGGGTCCGTACGAGCAGTACTTC
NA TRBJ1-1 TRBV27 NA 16 CASSLTWVQGGSEAFF TGTGCCAGCAGTTTAACCTGGGTACAGGGAGGATCTGAAGCTTTCTTT